Below are 6 T cell receptor beta chains sequenced from a single sample in a study of blood T cell repertoires in COVID-19 (dated by TCRdb to 2018 to 2020). The library was generated by the immunoSEQ multiplex PCR assay. TCRdb limited this immuneACCESS table to in-frame rearrangements with V and J called. A share of clones is missing; checked studies link under half to unresolved V genes, and the rest is unexplained. The sample table records over 300,000 clones; 70% to 90% of these occur just once. Jointly, the top ten make up 5.5% to 6% of the sample. The sequenced material came from PBMCs or T cells enriched from blood (not recorded which). These TCRs come from a woman aged 25 to 39 who had recovered from COVID-19.

The rearrangement joins TRBV7-2 to TRBJ2-5; 8 bases align to TRBD1. Germline lookup yields CDR1 SGHTA and CDR2 FQGNSA. The CDR3 is 14 amino acids. With 5 bases clipped from V and 4 bases from J, the junction kept 6 bases outside the gene matches. The DNA for the CDR3 is TGTGCCAGCAGCCTCAACAGGGGGATAGAGACCCAGTACTTC. The encoded protein is CASSLNRGIETQYF.

The rearrangement uses TRBV27 and TRBJ1-4; D is unresolved. V lost 5 bases, J lost 4 bases, and 14 bases lay in between. The germline V gene has CDR1 MNHEY and CDR2 SMNVEV (reference sequence). The CDR3 covers 15 residues. This CDR3 is CASSRTAGFNEKLFF. The CDR3 region has the DNA TGTGCCAGCAGTCGAACGGCAGGCTTTAATGAAAAACTGTTTTTT.

The gene calls are TRBV30 and TRBJ2-2, with 9 positions matching TRBD1. Germline CDR1 reads GTSNPN; CDR2 reads SVGIG (reference sequence). V shed 1 base and J 1 base; nucleotides not matched to a gene: 7. The CDR3 contains 17 residues. This chain's CDR3 is CAWSAYPGQGNTGELFF. The CDR3 nucleotides read TGTGCCTGGAGTGCCTACCCGGGACAGGGGAACACCGGGGAGCTGTTTTTT.

This clone was counted once. The chain carries TRBV5-5 and TRBJ1-5; weak D call: TRBD1 (6 bases). Germline CDR1 and CDR2: SGHKS and YYEKEE (reference sequence). Trimming took off 4 bases at V and 4 bases at J, with 15 bases between the two ends. The CDR3 contains 15 residues. CDR3 bases: TGTGCCAGCAGCGTGACACAGGGCTGGAATCAGCCCCAGCATTTT. Protein sequence: CASSVTQGWNQPQHF. The variable domain in full, completed from reference TRBV5-5 and TRBJ1-5, reads DAGVTQSPTHLIKTRGQQVTLRCSPISGHKSVSWYQQVLGQGPQFIFQYYEKEERGRGNFPDRFSARQFPNYSSELNVNALLLGDSALYLCASSVTQGWNQPQHFGDGTRLSIL.

The chain joins TRBV4-2 to TRBJ2-7, with 7 nucleotides matching TRBD2. CDR3 length: 16 residues. J lost 3 bases, V lost 3 bases, and 11 bases had no gene match. Germline lookup yields CDR1 LGHNA and CDR2 YNFKEQ. In nucleotides, the CDR3 is TGTGCCAGCAGCCAGACGGACGGCGGGGGATTCTACGAGCAGTACTTC. Amino acids: CASSQTDGGGFYEQYF.

The chain combines TRBV3-1 (or the pseudogene TRBV3-2) with TRBJ1-5; no firm D call. The CDR3 totals 13 residues. Germline loops: CDR1 LGHDT, CDR2 YNNKEL (reference sequence). Trimming removed 2 bases from V and 4 bases from J, with 6 bases in between. The CDR3 DNA reads TGTGCCAGCAGCCAACGGGGAAATCAGCCCCAGCATTTT. Its protein product is CASSQRGNQPQHF.